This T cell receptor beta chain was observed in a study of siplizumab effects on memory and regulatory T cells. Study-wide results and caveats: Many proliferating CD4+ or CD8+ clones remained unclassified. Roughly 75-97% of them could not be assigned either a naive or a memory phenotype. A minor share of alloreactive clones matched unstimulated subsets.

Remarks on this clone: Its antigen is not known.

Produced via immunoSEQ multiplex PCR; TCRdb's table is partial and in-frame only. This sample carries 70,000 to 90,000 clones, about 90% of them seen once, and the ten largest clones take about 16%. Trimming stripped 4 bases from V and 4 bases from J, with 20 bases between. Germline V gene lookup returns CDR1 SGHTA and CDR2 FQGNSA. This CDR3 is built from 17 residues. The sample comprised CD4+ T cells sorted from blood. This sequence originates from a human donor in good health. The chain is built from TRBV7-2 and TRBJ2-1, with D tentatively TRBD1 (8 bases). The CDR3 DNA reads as TGTGCCAGCAGCTGGGACAGGCCCCTAGCGGATTACAATGAGCAGTTCTTC. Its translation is CASSWDRPLADYNEQFF. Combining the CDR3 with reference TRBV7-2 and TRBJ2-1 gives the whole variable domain GAGVSQSPSNKVTEKGKDVELRCDPISGHTALYWYRQSLGQGLEFLIYFQGNSAPDKSGLPSDRFSAERTGGSVSTLTIQRTQQEDSAVYLCASSWDRPLADYNEQFFGPGTRLTVL.